This T cell receptor beta chain was found in a study of early T cells in non-severe SARS-CoV-2 infection. Attached unique molecular identifiers marked individual cDNA molecules. Using its own MiXCR run on the 5' RACE reads, TCRdb lists one record per CDR3 protein. Of some 64,000 distinct CDR3 sequences in the sample, less than 20% were seen once. The germline gives CDR1 SGHDT, CDR2 YYEEEE. CDR3 length: 13 amino acids. Deletions cut 1 base from V and 6 bases from J, with 11 bases between. In this sample, this clonotype turned up many times. Sequenced here: whole blood, sampled at baseline. V gene TRBV5-6 combines with J gene TRBJ2-7; unclear D gene. The TCR was taken from an adult who was a healthcare worker with PCR-confirmed SARS-CoV-2 infection or an uninfected control (not recorded which). The CDR3 is CASSLFLYGEQYF. For the CDR3, the DNA is TGTGCCAGCAGCTTGTTTTTGTACGGCGAGCAGTACTTC.